This TCR beta chain was obtained from a study of cytomegalovirus exposure and HLA in healthy donors. Study-level points and caveats: Rarity marked most TCR sequences, yet some public TCRs occurred in many donors. The listing of 150 to 200 TCR beta chains classed them as cytomegalovirus-associated.

In this sample, this clone turned up once. Its antigen is as yet unknown. Sequenced by immunoSEQ multiplex PCR; TCRdb stores in-frame clones only, minus some. The sample holds 57,000 or so clones; roughly 94% are singletons and the top ten take 2% to 2.5%. The germline CDR1 and CDR2 sequences are SGHRS and YFSETQ. This CDR3 spans 13 amino acids. V dropped 1 base and J dropped 9 bases, with 11 bases sitting between them. This clonotype was obtained from a man aged 18 to 35 in good health and CMV-seronegative. The source material was PBMCs. The V and J genes are TRBV5-1 and TRBJ2-1; a possible D gene is TRBD1 (6 bases). The CDR3 DNA follows: TGCGCCAGCAGCTTGAACAGGGCCGCTGAGCAGTTCTTC. As protein: CASSLNRAAEQFF.